This entry lists 23 T cell receptor beta chains sequenced from one sample in a study of PD-L1 blockade in urothelial cancer. The protocol was immunoSEQ multiplex PCR, while the TCRdb copy is restricted to in-frame clones and leaves out a portion. This table has fewer than 65,000 clones, about 86% appearing once. Sample time point: pretreatment peripheral blood. This material consisted of PBMCs, taken around atezolizumab (anti-PD-L1) treatment. The receptors derive from a man in his 70s with urothelial cancer.

The rearrangement uses TRBV5-6 and TRBJ2-2; tentative D call: TRBD2 (5 bases). The CDR3 totals 16 residues. V lost 7 bases and J lost 0, with 16 bases in between. Germline V gene lookup returns CDR1 SGHDT and CDR2 YYEEEE. This chain's CDR3 is CASSRASAPNTGELFF. CDR3 DNA: TGTGCCAGCTCGCGGGCAAGCGCCCCGAACACCGGGGAGCTGTTTTTT.

V gene TRBV5-6 combines with J gene TRBJ2-5; 8 bases are shared with TRBD2. The CDR3 runs to 14 residues. In germline, CDR1 is SGHDT, CDR2 YYEEEE. V lost 4 bases and J lost 4; bases outside the gene matches: 6. The DNA of the CDR3 is TGTGCCAGCAGCCGAAGAGCGGGGGCAGAGACCCAGTACTTC. Translating it yields CASSRRAGAETQYF.

V and J are TRBV5-1 and TRBJ1-4; 7 nucleotides align to TRBD1. The CDR3 runs to 14 residues. The germline CDR1 and CDR2 sequences are SGHRS and YFSETQ. The V segment lost 2 bases and the J segment 5 bases; nucleotides outside the gene matches: 3. Here the CDR3 DNA reads TGCGCCAGCAGCTTCGGGACAGAAAATGAAAAACTGTTTTTT. This translates into CASSFGTENEKLFF.

V gene TRBV7-2 combines with J gene TRBJ2-5, with 11 nucleotides matching TRBD2. The length of the CDR3 is 15 residues. The germline gives CDR1 SGHTA, CDR2 FQGNSA. V gave up 4 bases and J gave up 4 bases; unmatched junction bases: 5. The CDR3 bases are TGTGCCAGCAGCTCGACTAGCGGGGTACGAGAGACCCAGTACTTC. It translates to CASSSTSGVRETQYF.

This sequence joins TRBV5-1 and TRBJ2-7; 10 nucleotides line up with TRBD1. The V gene's germline CDR1 is SGHRS and CDR2 YFSETQ. The junction had 6 bases not matched to a gene; V was cut back by 4 bases and J by 5 bases. The CDR3 is 14 amino acids. The CDR3, as DNA: TGCGCCAGCAGCGAGACAGGGGGCAGGGACGAGCAGTACTTC. Amino acids: CASSETGGRDEQYF. Together with reference TRBV5-1 and TRBJ2-7, the CDR3 gives the full variable domain: KAGVTQTPRYLIKTRGQQVTLSCSPISGHRSVSWYQQTPGQGLQFLFEYFSETQRNKGNFPGRFSGRQFSNSRSEMNVSTLELGDSALYLCASSETGGRDEQYFGPGTRLTVT.

The chain combines TRBV2 with TRBJ1-4; no clear D gene. Between the trimmed V and J ends, which lost 7 bases and 8 bases, there was a span of 17 bases. CDR3 length: 14 residues. Germline lookup yields CDR1 SNHLY and CDR2 FYNNEI. The CDR3 DNA follows: TGTGCCAGCATTAGGGAGAGGTCCGAAGAAAAACTGTTTTTT. Protein: CASIRERSEEKLFF.

This sequence joins TRBV15 and TRBJ2-7; no reliable D call. Germline V CDR1 and CDR2: LNHNV, YYDKDF (reference sequence). The CDR3 is 13 amino acids. Deletions cut 5 bases from V and 9 bases from J, with 17 bases between. DNA of the CDR3: TGTGCCACCAGCCCTACGTCTGCTGCCGGGCAGTACTTC. It specifies CATSPTSAAGQYF.

The CDR3 protein is CASSPGQNTGELFF. The CDR3 DNA is TGTGCCAGCTCACCGGGACAGAACACCGGGGAGCTGTTTTTT. The chain employs TRBV18 and TRBJ2-2; D is perhaps TRBD1 (6 bases). Looked up from germline, CDR1 is KGHSH and CDR2 is LQKENI. CDR3 length: 14 residues. Trimming took off 3 bases at V and 1 base at J, with 6 bases between the two ends.

This chain links TRBV11-2 with TRBJ2-5, with 7 bases matching TRBD1. Germline trimming cut 5 bases from V and 5 bases from J; bases unmatched to any gene: 8. CDR3 size: 14 residues. CDR1 and CDR2 (germline): SGHAT, FQNNGV. In DNA, the CDR3 is TGTGCCAGCAGCAAACAAGGGGGCGGGGAGACCCAGTACTTC. It yields the protein CASSKQGGGETQYF. Full variable domain (missing parts from reference TRBV11-2 and TRBJ2-5): EAGVAQSPRYKIIEKRQSVAFWCNPISGHATLYWYQQILGQGPKLLIQFQNNGVVDDSQLPKDRFSAERLKGVDSTLKIQPAKLEDSAVYLCASSKQGGGETQYFGPGTRLLVL.

The chain uses TRBV9 and TRBJ2-1, with a weak D call TRBD1 (7 bases). This CDR3 has 16 amino acids. Germline V gene lookup returns CDR1 SGDLS and CDR2 YYNGEE. The V end was cut by 5 bases, the J end by 7 bases, with 22 bases between. The CDR3 DNA reads as TGTGCCAGCAGTGAACCAGCAGGGGGGCGAGATAATGAGCAGTTCTTC. Translating gives CASSEPAGGRDNEQFF.

The rearrangement uses TRBV5-1 and TRBJ2-2; TRBD2 matches 10 bases. With V trimmed by 6 bases and J by 6 bases, 8 bases remained unmatched. Germline loops: CDR1 SGHRS, CDR2 YFSETQ. The CDR3 length is 15 residues. DNA for the CDR3: TGCGCCAGCACCAGGCTAGCGGGAGACCCCGGGGAGCTGTTTTTT. Its protein is CASTRLAGDPGELFF.

With respect to this clone: This sample also contains other DNA sequences that code for the same CDR3. The V call is TRBV5-1, the J call TRBJ1-1; 8 bases match TRBD1. This CDR3 spans 14 amino acids. Looked up from germline, CDR1 is SGHRS and CDR2 is YFSETQ. V gave up 4 bases and J gave up 3 bases; unmatched junction bases: 5. CDR3 sequence (DNA): TGCGCCAGCAGCGCCCAGGGGGCCGACACTGAAGCTTTCTTT. Translation: CASSAQGADTEAFF. Full variable domain (missing parts from reference TRBV5-1 and TRBJ1-1): KAGVTQTPRYLIKTRGQQVTLSCSPISGHRSVSWYQQTPGQGLQFLFEYFSETQRNKGNFPGRFSGRQFSNSRSEMNVSTLELGDSALYLCASSAQGADTEAFFGQGTRLTVV.

The J gene is TRBJ2-3, the V gene TRBV7-3, with D perhaps TRBD2 (5 bases). Looked up from germline, CDR1 is SGHTA and CDR2 is FQGTGA. Trimming stripped 2 bases from V and 3 bases from J, with 9 bases between. The CDR3 spans 14 residues. In DNA, the CDR3 is TGTGCCAGCAGCTTAGGGAGTTTGACAGATACGCAGTATTTT. This codes for CASSLGSLTDTQYF.

The V gene is TRBV7-9, the J gene TRBJ1-6, with 7 bases that match TRBD1. The germline V gene has CDR1 SEHNR and CDR2 FQNEAQ (reference sequence). After removal of 6 bases from V and 5 bases from J, the junction contained 7 bases not matched to a gene. The CDR3 is 15 residues long. The CDR3 DNA is TGTGCCAGCAGACTTGGAACAGGGGATAATTCACCCCTCCACTTT. It is translated as CASRLGTGDNSPLHF.

The rearrangement links TRBV18 to TRBJ2-7, with 9 bases lining up with TRBD1. Trimming at V came to 4 bases and at J to 4 bases, leaving 8 bases not matched to a gene. This CDR3 contains 15 residues. Germline assignment: CDR1 KGHSH and CDR2 LQKENI. CDR3 region: CASSQGQGILYEQYF. CDR3 in DNA: TGTGCCAGCTCACAGGGACAGGGAATTTTGTACGAGCAGTACTTC.

The rearrangement joins TRBV28 to TRBJ1-3, with 7 bases aligning to TRBD1. CDR1 MDHEN and CDR2 SYDVKM come from the germline V gene. Losses at the gene ends were 6 bases for V and 0 bases for J; bases not matched to a gene: 11. The CDR3 has 17 amino acids. CDR3 region: CASSPGDSWSSGNTIYF. CDR3 in DNA: TGTGCCAGCAGCCCAGGGGACAGCTGGTCCTCTGGAAACACCATATATTTT.

By share of the sample, this clone is medium-sized. The CDR3: CASSSYRGGDTKGEQYF. The CDR3 bases are TGTGCCAGCAGCTCGTACCGGGGAGGGGACACAAAGGGCGAGCAGTACTTC. The chain couples TRBV7-9 to TRBJ2-7; possibly TRBD2 for D (7 bases). CDR3 length: 17 amino acids. The germline V and J ends were trimmed by 4 bases and 6 bases, with 25 bases remaining between them. Per germline, CDR1 SEHNR and CDR2 FQNEAQ (reference sequence).

The count of this clone is one. As DNA, the CDR3 is TGTGCCAGCAGTCAAGTGGAAAGGAGGGGCGGGGAGCTGTTTTTT. It translates to CASSQVERRGGELFF. This chain uses TRBV28 with TRBJ2-2; a weak D match, TRBD2 (6 bases). Per the germline V gene, CDR1 is MDHEN and CDR2 is SYDVKM. Trimming took off 5 bases at V and 7 bases at J, with 17 bases between the two ends. The CDR3 is made up of 15 amino acids.

The gene calls are TRBV2 and TRBJ2-2; 8 nucleotides agree with TRBD1. CDR3 length: 12 residues. After removal of 8 bases from V and 6 bases from J, the junction contained 2 bases not matched to a gene. CDR1 SNHLY and CDR2 FYNNEI come from the germline V gene. This chain's CDR3 is CASQTGAGELFF. The DNA of the CDR3 is TGTGCCAGCCAGACAGGGGCCGGGGAGCTGTTTTTT.

V gene TRBV7-3 combines with J gene TRBJ2-2; perhaps TRBD1 as D (5 bases). Trimming took 4 bases from V and 5 from J, leaving 8 bases between them. Germline V lookup: CDR1 SGHTA, CDR2 FQGTGA. The CDR3 has 13 amino acids. CDR3 coding DNA: TGTGCCAGCAGCTCGACAGATACCGGGGAGCTGTTTTTT. Amino acid sequence: CASSSTDTGELFF.

This clone has more than one count but fewer than ten. The gene calls are TRBV6-6 and TRBJ1-1, with D hard to call. V was pared by 7 bases and J by 1 base, with 13 bases between. Germline V gives CDR1 MNHNY, CDR2 SVGAGI (reference sequence). The CDR3 length is 14 residues. In nucleotides, the CDR3 is TGTGCCAGCAAGAAAGCACCCTCGAACACTGAAGCTTTCTTT. As protein: CASKKAPSNTEAFF.

The chain joins TRBV30 to TRBJ2-7; D possibly corresponds to TRBD1 (5 bases). The V gene lost 3 bases and the J gene lost 5 bases, with 11 bases spanning the gap. There are 12 residues in the CDR3. CDR1 and CDR2 (germline): GTSNPN, SVGIG (reference sequence). DNA of the CDR3: TGTGCCTGGAGATTTAGGGGCAACGAGCAGTACTTC. This codes for CAWRFRGNEQYF.

The J gene is TRBJ1-1, the V gene TRBV2, with a weak D call TRBD1 (5 bases). Germline V gene data show CDR1 as SNHLY and CDR2 as FYNNEI. Trimming cost V 7 bases and J 11 bases, with 20 bases left between them. The CDR3 extends over 13 amino acids. The CDR3 sequence: CASTISGDLFAFF. The CDR3 DNA reads TGTGCCAGCACCATTAGCGGGGACCTTTTTGCTTTCTTT.